Sequencing of this T cell receptor beta chain was carried out in a study of T-cell memory formation after mild COVID-19. About the study: TCR clustering was largely donor specific. Study-wide findings and caveats: Contracting clones from day 15 to 85 had balanced CD4/CD8; later expanders favoured CD4+. Pre-infection memory held some responding clones, suggesting pre-existing cross-reactive T cells responded.

As to this clonotype: As yet, its antigen is unknown.

TCRdb fed the 5' RACE reads into MiXCR, producing one record per CDR3 protein. The data contain under 300,000 distinct CDR3 sequences, about 17% of them seen just once; the ten biggest clones take up over 20%. V lost 6 bases and J 9 bases, leaving 12 bases between the germline ends. This CDR3 spans 13 amino acids. The clonotype was recovered from a man younger than 30 who had mild COVID-19 (a few samples of this study predate the infection). Cell type and time point are not known. Material: PBMCs or a T cell subset sorted from them (not recorded which). The V call is TRBV12-3 or TRBV12-4, the J call TRBJ1-6; D is unclear. The CDR3 DNA reads TGTGCCAGCAGGGGGATTGGCGGTTCACCCCTCCACTTT. Translation: CASRGIGGSPLHF.